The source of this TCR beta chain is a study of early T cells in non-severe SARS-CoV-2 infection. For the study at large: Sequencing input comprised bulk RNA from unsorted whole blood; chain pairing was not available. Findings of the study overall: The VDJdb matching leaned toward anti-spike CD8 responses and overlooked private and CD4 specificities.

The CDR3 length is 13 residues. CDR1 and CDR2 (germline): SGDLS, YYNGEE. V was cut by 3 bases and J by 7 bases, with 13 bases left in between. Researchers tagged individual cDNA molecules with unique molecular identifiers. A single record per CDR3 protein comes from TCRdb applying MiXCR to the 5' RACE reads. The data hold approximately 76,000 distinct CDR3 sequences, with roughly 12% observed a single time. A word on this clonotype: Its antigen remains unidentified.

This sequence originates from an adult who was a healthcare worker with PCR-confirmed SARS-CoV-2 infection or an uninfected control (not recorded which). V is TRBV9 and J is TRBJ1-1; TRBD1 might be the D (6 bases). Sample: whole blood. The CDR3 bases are TGTGCCAGCAGCGCCTGGACAGATAGTGAAGCTTTCTTT. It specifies CASSAWTDSEAFF. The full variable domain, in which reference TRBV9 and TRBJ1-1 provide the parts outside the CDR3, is DSGVTQTPKHLITATGQRVTLRCSPRSGDLSVYWYQQSLDQGLQFLIQYYNGEERAKGNILERFSAQQFPDLHSELNLSSLELGDSALYFCASSAWTDSEAFFGQGTRLTVV.